The 13 T cell receptor beta chains below come from one sample, sequenced in a study of T cell responses to AZD1222 COVID-19 vaccine. TCRdb's table, derived via immunoSEQ multiplex PCR, lists solely in-frame clones and lacks some. The sample has around 91,000 clones; about 89% are singletons. The source was peripheral blood, collected 28 days after the second AZD1222 dose. All receptors come from an adult who received the AZD1222 COVID-19 vaccine.

The CDR3 nucleotides are TGTGCCAGCAGGTCGATCGGACAGGAAGTCAATGAGCAGTTCTTC. Translating it yields CASRSIGQEVNEQFF. The rearrangement uses TRBV5-4 and TRBJ2-1; 7 positions match TRBD1. J lost 6 bases, V lost 5 bases, and 11 bases had no gene match. The CDR3 has 15 residues. The V gene's germline CDR1 is SGHNT and CDR2 YYREEE (reference sequence).

This chain links TRBV27 with TRBJ1-6, with D possibly being TRBD1 (6 bases). Trimming shortened V by 1 base and J by 0 bases, and 13 bases separated the two germline ends. The V gene's germline CDR1 is MNHEY and CDR2 SMNVEV (reference sequence). The CDR3 is 18 residues long. The CDR3 DNA reads TGTGCCAGCAGTTTATTTGGGGGGCGGAGCTCCTATAATTCACCCCTCCACTTT. It yields the protein CASSLFGGRSSYNSPLHF.

The chain uses TRBV21-1 and TRBJ1-6; TRBD1 is taken as the D call from the table, unchecked against the DNA. TRBV21-1 is a pseudogene segment. The CDR3 loop spans 13 amino acids. The chain's CDR3 is CASSARDNSPLHF. In nucleotides, the CDR3 is TGTGCCAGCAGCGCCAGGGATAATTCACCCCTCCACTTT.

The rearrangement links TRBV3-1 (or the pseudogene TRBV3-2) to TRBJ2-1; 14 bases match TRBD2. V trimming: 4 bases; J trimming: 7 bases; junction bases outside the gene matches: 6. The CDR3 extends over 16 amino acids. In germline, CDR1 is LGHDT, CDR2 YNNKEL (reference sequence). This chain's CDR3 is CASSPLGTSGSNEQFF. As DNA, the CDR3 is TGTGCCAGCAGCCCCCTTGGGACTAGCGGGAGTAATGAGCAGTTCTTC.

The chain employs TRBV4-3 and TRBJ2-3, with TRBD2 identical over 12 bases. J gave up 6 bases and V 4 bases, and 8 bases lay outside the gene matches. Germline CDR1 LGHNA, CDR2 YSLEER. This CDR3 has 16 amino acids. The CDR3 region has the DNA TGCGCCAGCAGCCGAACACTAGCGGGAGGTTGGGATACGCAGTATTTT. It yields the protein CASSRTLAGGWDTQYF.

The chain recombines TRBV6-5 with TRBJ1-2; D is perhaps TRBD1 (5 bases). Germline CDR1 reads MNHEY; CDR2 reads SVGAGI. The CDR3 is 13 residues long. The ends were cut back, 6 bases at V and 4 bases at J, with 12 bases in the middle. The CDR3 nucleotides are TGTGCCAGCAGCCCACCGGGGACCTATGGCTACACCTTC. It specifies CASSPPGTYGYTF.

In its sample, this clone was seen a few times. The chain links TRBV27 to TRBJ1-1, with 9 bases that match TRBD1. Germline V gene sequence: CDR1 MNHEY, CDR2 SMNVEV (reference sequence). The CDR3 is made up of 15 amino acids. J gave up 3 bases and V 5 bases, and 7 bases lay outside the gene matches. CDR3 DNA: TGTGCCAGCAGTCCCAGACAGGGGGTCTACACTGAAGCTTTCTTT. As protein: CASSPRQGVYTEAFF.

As DNA, the CDR3 is TGTGCCAGCAGTTGGGGGACGAGTGGCGAGCAGTACTTC. Translated, it gives CASSWGTSGEQYF. The chain has TRBV5-6 and TRBJ2-7; either TRBD1 or TRBD2 may supply D (5 bases each). This CDR3 has 13 amino acids. The germline V and J ends were trimmed by 5 bases and 6 bases, with 15 bases remaining between them. Germline-derived CDR1 and CDR2 are SGHDT and YYEEEE. The whole variable domain, remainder taken from reference TRBV5-6 and TRBJ2-7, is DAGVTQSPTHLIKTRGQQVTLRCSPKSGHDTVSWYQQALGQGPQFIFQYYEEEERQRGNFPDRFSGHQFPNYSSELNVNALLLGDSALYLCASSWGTSGEQYFGPGTRLTVT.

The rearrangement links TRBV29-1 to TRBJ1-1, with D perhaps TRBD1 (6 bases). The CDR3 contains 15 residues. V was clipped by 5 bases and J by 4 bases, with 20 bases between them. Germline V gene data show CDR1 as SQVTM and CDR2 as ANQGSEA. The CDR3: CSVSRDTLLGTEAFF. In DNA, the CDR3 is TGCAGCGTTTCCCGGGACACACTCCTAGGCACTGAAGCTTTCTTT.

The CDR3 nucleotides are TGCGCCAGCAGCCAAGATCGGGGCGGGATTGGTACAGATACGCAGTATTTT. The encoded protein is CASSQDRGGIGTDTQYF. The chain combines TRBV4-3 with TRBJ2-3; D is perhaps TRBD2 (6 bases). Germline V lookup: CDR1 LGHNA, CDR2 YSLEER. V was cut by 0 bases and J by 3 bases, with 16 bases left in between. CDR3 length equals 17 residues.

This chain joins TRBV29-1 and TRBJ1-2, with unresolved D. Trimming cost V 2 bases and J 1 base, with 8 bases left between them. The CDR3 is 13 amino acids. Germline CDR1 SQVTM, CDR2 ANQGSEA. The CDR3, as DNA: TGCAGCGTTGAAAGACGGCTTAACTATGGCTACACCTTC. It is translated as CSVERRLNYGYTF.

The chain carries TRBV7-9 and TRBJ1-5, with 7 bases lining up with TRBD1. J lost 2 bases, V lost 5 bases, and 6 bases had no gene match. Germline V gene lookup returns CDR1 SEHNR and CDR2 FQNEAQ (reference sequence). The CDR3 loop spans 15 amino acids. CDR3 sequence: CASSATGKGNQPQHF. The CDR3 DNA reads TGTGCCAGCAGCGCGACAGGGAAGGGCAATCAGCCCCAGCATTTT.

The chain is built from TRBV2 and TRBJ2-1; TRBD2 agrees at 11 bases. The CDR3 runs to 15 residues. Germline V gene lookup returns CDR1 SNHLY and CDR2 FYNNEI. The J segment lost 4 bases and the V segment lost 9 bases, leaving 8 bases of the junction unmatched. The chain's CDR3 is CASRLGLAVYNEQFF. Here the CDR3 DNA reads TGTGCCAGTAGGCTGGGACTAGCGGTTTACAATGAGCAGTTCTTC.